The 22 T cell receptor beta chains below all came from one sample that was sequenced in a study of human T cells and chemical hapten exposure. Documented time point: patch test 2, 6 weeks after DPC sensitization. The treatment: therapeutic diphenylcyclopropenone sensitization with weekly scalp DPC. TCRdb analysed the RACE reads with MiXCR anew, one entry per CDR3 protein. The repertoire includes some 99,000 distinct CDR3 sequences, 9% to 9.5% of them detected once, and about 3.1% sits in the top ten. The sequences come from whole blood, collected in connection with sensitization to the hapten diphenylcyclopropenone (DPC). All receptors derive from a woman in her thirties or forties with alopecia areata. Some clones in this sample may be carry-over from other donors' samples.

The chain joins TRBV2 to TRBJ1-5; D gene ambiguous. This CDR3 region has 14 residues. V lost 4 bases and J lost 5, with 12 bases in between. The germline V gene has CDR1 SNHLY and CDR2 FYNNEI. CDR3 region: CASSGGIGYQPQHF. In DNA, the CDR3 is TGTGCCAGCAGTGGAGGTATAGGGTATCAGCCCCAGCATTTT.

There are many counts of this clonotype. The rearrangement links TRBV29-1 to TRBJ1-2, with D possibly matching TRBD1 (5 bases). The CDR3 loop spans 14 amino acids. Trimming pared 7 bases from V and 2 bases from J, leaving 17 bases between. Germline CDR1 and CDR2: SQVTM and ANQGSEA. The chain's CDR3 is CSAQGRGKNYGYTF. CDR3 bases: TGCAGCGCTCAAGGCCGGGGGAAAAACTATGGCTACACCTTC.

J is TRBJ2-2 and V is TRBV20-1; 7 nucleotides align to TRBD2. CDR1 is DFQATT and CDR2 is SNEGSKA in the germline V gene (reference sequence). The length of the CDR3 is 16 residues. The J segment lost 3 bases and the V segment lost 0 bases, leaving 7 bases of the junction unmatched. In nucleotides, the CDR3 is TGCAGTGCTAGAGATTGGGCTAGCGGAGACACCGGGGAGCTGTTTTTT. Encoded protein: CSARDWASGDTGELFF.

This clonotype was counted between two and nine times. The rearrangement joins TRBV24-1 to TRBJ2-3; TRBD1 matches at 9 bases. Germline CDR1 and CDR2: KGHDR and SFDVKD. There are 17 residues in the CDR3. V trimming: 7 bases; J trimming: 1 base; junction bases outside the gene matches: 11. This chain's CDR3 is CATSSGQGSRGTDTQYF. CDR3 DNA: TGTGCCACCAGCTCGGGACAGGGTTCGAGGGGCACAGATACGCAGTATTTT.

In this sample, this clonotype turned up many times. The chain uses TRBV6-2 or TRBV6-3 and TRBJ2-6; maybe TRBD1 (5 bases). This CDR3 has 15 residues. V was cut by 4 bases and J by 4 bases, with 11 bases left in between. Germline V gives CDR1 MNHEY, CDR2 SVGEGT. The DNA of the CDR3 is TGTGCCAGCAGTTCCACAGGCCGCGGGGCCAACGTCCTGACTTTC. Residues: CASSSTGRGANVLTF.

This clonotype was seen more than once but under ten times. This sequence joins TRBV7-6 and TRBJ2-1; 10 positions agree with TRBD1. The CDR3 covers 14 residues. After removal of 0 bases from V and 15 bases from J, the junction contained 8 bases not matched to a gene. Germline CDR1 is SGHVS and CDR2 is FNYEAQ. CDR3 region: CASSLAGTGESRFF. CDR3 coding DNA: TGTGCCAGCAGCTTAGCCGGGACAGGGGAATCGCGGTTCTTC.

This clonotype was seen a few times. The CDR3 reads CSVRDRGRGYTF. The DNA for the CDR3 is TGCAGCGTTAGGGACAGGGGGCGCGGCTACACCTTC. The rearrangement links TRBV29-1 to TRBJ1-2; TRBD1 aligns across 12 bases. Germline V CDR1 and CDR2: SQVTM, ANQGSEA. This CDR3 comprises 12 residues. Losses at the gene ends were 5 bases for V and 8 bases for J; bases not matched to a gene: 3.

This clonotype was detected only a few times. The chain couples TRBV19 to TRBJ2-5, with 12 bases matching TRBD2. The germline CDR1 and CDR2 sequences are LNHDA and SQIVND (reference sequence). This CDR3 spans 16 amino acids. Losses at the gene ends were 5 bases for V and 1 base for J; bases not matched to a gene: 5. The CDR3 DNA sequence: TGTGCCAGTAGTTTTGGACTAGCGGGGTTCCAAGAGACCCAGTACTTC. Translating it yields CASSFGLAGFQETQYF. Variable domain in full (rest from reference TRBV19 and TRBJ2-5): DGGITQSPKYLFRKEGQNVTLSCEQNLNHDAMYWYRQDPGQGLRLIYYSQIVNDFQKGDIAEGYSVSREKKESFPLTVTSAQKNPTAFYLCASSFGLAGFQETQYFGPGTRLLVL.

This clonotype was observed at least ten times. The chain links TRBV9 to TRBJ2-2; TRBD2 aligns across 8 bases. The CDR3 runs 17 residues. Looked up from germline, CDR1 is SGDLS and CDR2 is YYNGEE. The J segment lost 7 bases and the V segment lost 3 bases, leaving 14 bases of the junction unmatched. Here the CDR3 DNA reads TGTGCCAGCAGCGATCCCCACGGGGGGGCCGTGGTCGGGGAGCTGTTTTTT. It specifies CASSDPHGGAVVGELFF.

The genes are TRBV30 and TRBJ1-1; the D gene is possibly TRBD1 (5 bases). Germline CDR1 is GTSNPN and CDR2 is SVGIG (reference sequence). CDR3 length: 12 amino acids. V lost 4 bases to trimming and J lost 2 bases, with 8 bases between them. The CDR3 loop is CAWTQGNTEAFF. CDR3 DNA: TGTGCCTGGACGCAGGGAAACACTGAAGCTTTCTTT.

This clonotype was counted a few times. CDR3 nucleotide sequence: TGCGCCAGCAGCCAAGGAGGGCTAGCGGGGGTGGAGACCCAGTACTTC. Its translation is CASSQGGLAGVETQYF. This chain joins TRBV4-3 and TRBJ2-5; 10 nucleotides agree with TRBD2. The germline V gene has CDR1 LGHNA and CDR2 YSLEER. J gave up 5 bases and V 1 base, and 7 bases lay outside the gene matches. The CDR3 runs 16 residues.

V and J are TRBV7-9 and TRBJ1-1, with TRBD1 as a possible D gene (5 bases). Trimming took off 4 bases at V and 7 bases at J, with 16 bases between the two ends. In germline, CDR1 is SEHNR, CDR2 FQNEAQ (reference sequence). The CDR3 is made up of 14 amino acids. The CDR3 spells CASSSPEGLSEAFF. CDR3 DNA sequence: TGTGCCAGCAGCTCTCCCGAGGGGCTAAGTGAAGCTTTCTTT.

The sample holds a few counts of this clonotype. The chain has TRBV20-1 and TRBJ1-2; weak D call: TRBD1 (5 bases). The V gene's germline CDR1 is DFQATT and CDR2 SNEGSKA (reference sequence). This CDR3 spans 12 amino acids. V lost 6 bases and J lost 8, with 16 bases in between. The CDR3 DNA sequence: TGCAGTGCCAATCCTCGGGGCGGCGGCTACACCTTC. It translates to CSANPRGGGYTF.

This clonotype was seen a few times. The chain combines TRBV10-3 with TRBJ2-6, with 9 bases identical to TRBD1. V lost 6 bases to trimming and J lost 4 bases; unmatched junction nucleotides: 7. This CDR3 has 16 amino acids. Germline CDR1 ENHRY, CDR2 SYGVKD. The CDR3 reads CAIRPGQGAGANVLTF. The CDR3 bases are TGTGCCATCAGACCGGGACAGGGTGCCGGGGCCAACGTCCTGACTTTC.

The table lists this clonotype with a few counts. The chain carries TRBV29-1 and TRBJ2-7; the D is unclear. Germline V gene data show CDR1 as SQVTM and CDR2 as ANQGSEA. The CDR3 contains 11 residues. V lost 6 bases and J lost 7, with 13 bases in between. Here the CDR3 reads CSVSLLGEQYF. CDR3 in DNA: TGCAGCGTCTCACTCCTGGGGGAGCAGTACTTC.

This clonotype was seen at least ten times. This chain joins TRBV7-2 and TRBJ2-3, with 7 bases fitting TRBD1. Trimming at V came to 7 bases and at J to 4 bases, leaving 5 bases not matched to a gene. In germline, CDR1 is SGHTA, CDR2 FQGNSA. The CDR3 covers 13 residues. CDR3 protein: CASTGQAADTQYF. The CDR3, as DNA: TGTGCCAGCACAGGACAGGCGGCAGATACGCAGTATTTT.

This clonotype has ten or more counts. The V and J genes are TRBV6-2 or TRBV6-3 and TRBJ2-7; 8 nucleotides align to TRBD1. CDR3 length: 13 residues. V lost 10 bases, J lost 0 bases, and 5 bases stayed unmatched. The germline V gene has CDR1 MNHEY and CDR2 SVGEGT. CDR3 protein: CAIAQGGSYEQYF. The CDR3, as DNA: TGTGCCATCGCACAGGGGGGCTCCTACGAGCAGTACTTC.

This clonotype was counted at least ten times. The chain has TRBV5-1 and TRBJ1-1; D remains unclear. This CDR3 is built from 15 residues. Germline V gene lookup returns CDR1 SGHRS and CDR2 YFSETQ. Trimming left V 1 base short and J 3 bases short, with 13 bases between. CDR3 coding DNA: TGCGCCAGCAGCTTGCAAGGGTCGGGTGACACTGAAGCTTTCTTT. Translation gives CASSLQGSGDTEAFF.

The V gene is TRBV3-2, the J gene TRBJ1-6; the DNA was not compared with TRBD1, the D call given in the table. TRBV3-2 is a recognized pseudogene. The length of the CDR3 is 15 residues. In DNA, the CDR3 is TGTGCCAGCAGCTCCCGGGACGGGACCAATTCACCCCTCCACTTT. Encoded protein: CASSSRDGTNSPLHF.

Many counts were recorded for this clonotype. The chain carries TRBV4-3 and TRBJ2-5; tentatively, D is TRBD2 (6 bases). CDR1 and CDR2 from the germline V gene are LGHNA and YSLEER. V shed 3 bases and J shed 4 bases, with 12 bases lying between them. CDR3 size: 14 residues. DNA for the CDR3: TGCGCCAGCAGCCAGGCCCCCGGGGGAGAGACCCAGTACTTC. Translated, it gives CASSQAPGGETQYF.

J is TRBJ2-1 and V is TRBV7-2, with TRBD2 matching 8 bases. V trimming: 8 bases; J trimming: 6 bases; junction bases outside the gene matches: 12. The germline gives CDR1 SGHTA, CDR2 FQGNSA. This CDR3 region has 15 residues. Here the CDR3 DNA reads TGTGCCAGCTACCTAACGGGACTAGGGCTCAATGAGCAGTTCTTC. It yields the protein CASYLTGLGLNEQFF.

This sequence joins TRBV4-3 and TRBJ1-1, with unresolved D. CDR3 length: 15 residues. Germline CDR1 LGHNA, CDR2 YSLEER. V shed 8 bases and J shed 1 base, with 17 bases lying between them. CDR3 in amino acids: CASSREGAANTEAFF. The CDR3 coding sequence is TGCGCCAGCTCTCGGGAGGGAGCGGCGAACACTGAAGCTTTCTTT.